The 22 T cell receptor beta chains below were found in one sample sequenced in a study of identical twins (TCRdb year 2016). The library was made by 5' RACE. The sequencer was an Illumina HiSeq 2000. TCRdb ran its own pipeline on the public reads, namely fastp trimming at Q25 and MiXCR clone calling, and kept in-frame beta chains. For every CDR3 protein sequence, its rows merge into one entry that carries the most common genes and DNA. This sample lists more than 350,000 distinct CDR3 sequences; roughly 9% were detected once. About 9.1% of the sample comes from the top ten. The specimen sequenced was naive T cells sorted from blood. Taken with the paper, the label for cell subset or site translates to: cells isolated with a human naive T-cell isolation kit. The receptors were gathered from a woman between 45 and 60 years old in good health.

CDR3 amino acids: CSARRQNSGNTIYF. The CDR3 coding sequence is TGCAGTGCTAGGAGGCAGAACTCTGGAAACACCATATATTTT. The chain joins TRBV20-1 to TRBJ1-3; D not certain. Per the germline V gene, CDR1 is DFQATT and CDR2 is SNEGSKA (reference sequence). This CDR3 is built from 14 residues. The V gene lost 3 bases and the J gene lost 0 bases, with 9 bases spanning the gap.

This clonotype turned up a few times. The V and J genes are TRBV5-5 and TRBJ2-1, with D perhaps assigned TRBD1 or TRBD2 (5 bases each). Trimming left V 2 bases short and J 6 bases short, with 6 bases between. Germline V CDR1 and CDR2: SGHKS, YYEKEE (reference sequence). This CDR3 is 12 amino acids long. The CDR3 DNA is TGTGCCAGCAGCTTTGGGACCAATGAGCAGTTCTTC. Amino acids: CASSFGTNEQFF.

This chain connects TRBV3-1 to TRBJ2-1; 9 bases are shared with TRBD2. Germline V gene sequence: CDR1 LGHDT, CDR2 YNNKEL (reference sequence). The CDR3 extends over 16 amino acids. J gave up 3 bases and V 0 bases, and 3 bases lay outside the gene matches. The CDR3 reads CASSQETLAGYNEQFF. CDR3 sequence (DNA): TGTGCCAGCAGCCAAGAGACACTAGCGGGCTACAATGAGCAGTTCTTC.

This clonotype has a count of ten or more. This chain joins TRBV7-2 and TRBJ2-1; D might be TRBD1 (5 bases). The germline CDR1 and CDR2 sequences are SGHTA and FQGNSA. The CDR3 is 13 residues long. Trimming removed 3 bases at V and 5 bases at J, with 8 bases between. CDR3 in amino acids: CASSFLQDNEQFF. CDR3 DNA: TGTGCCAGCAGCTTTTTACAGGACAATGAGCAGTTCTTC.

The rearrangement joins TRBV19 to TRBJ2-1; a weak D match, TRBD1 (6 bases). Per the germline V gene, CDR1 is LNHDA and CDR2 is SQIVND (reference sequence). The CDR3 consists of 12 residues. The V end was cut by 5 bases, the J end by 12 bases, with 14 bases between. CDR3 sequence reads: CASSQFQGGQFF. DNA for the CDR3: TGTGCCAGTAGTCAATTCCAAGGGGGGCAGTTCTTC.

This clonotype was observed a few times. The V and J genes are TRBV29-1 and TRBJ2-3; D is unresolved. The CDR3 runs 13 residues. With 3 bases removed from V and 2 bases from J, the gap between germline ends came to 9 bases. In germline, CDR1 is SQVTM, CDR2 ANQGSEA. In DNA form, the CDR3 reads TGCAGCGTTGACCTGGGCCCCACAGATACGCAGTATTTT. It specifies CSVDLGPTDTQYF.

This rearrangement joins TRBV19 to TRBJ2-5, with D perhaps TRBD1 (5 bases). CDR3 size: 13 residues. V was pared by 3 bases and J by 7 bases, with 12 bases between. Looked up from germline, CDR1 is LNHDA and CDR2 is SQIVND (reference sequence). In DNA, the CDR3 is TGTGCCAGTAGTATTTACAGGAGTGGGACCCAGTACTTC. Protein sequence: CASSIYRSGTQYF. The full variable domain, its missing parts supplied by reference TRBV19 and TRBJ2-5, is DGGITQSPKYLFRKEGQNVTLSCEQNLNHDAMYWYRQDPGQGLRLIYYSQIVNDFQKGDIAEGYSVSREKKESFPLTVTSAQKNPTAFYLCASSIYRSGTQYFGPGTRLLVL.

The gene calls are TRBV7-8 and TRBJ2-1; D is uncertain. V lost 5 bases and J lost 0, with 14 bases in between. The germline V gene has CDR1 SGHVS and CDR2 FQNEAQ. The CDR3 loop spans 16 amino acids. The CDR3 nucleotides read TGTGCCAGCAGCCCATACGCGGTTAGCTCCTACAATGAGCAGTTCTTC. It yields the protein CASSPYAVSSYNEQFF.

This clonotype was seen more than once but under ten times. The chain recombines TRBV9 with TRBJ2-7; a possible D gene is TRBD2 (5 bases). The CDR3 spans 15 residues. CDR1 is SGDLS, CDR2 YYNGEE, per germline. With 0 bases removed from V and 0 bases from J, the gap between germline ends came to 10 bases. The CDR3, as DNA: TGTGCCAGCAGCGTAGCGTCGGACTTCTCCTACGAGCAGTACTTC. It encodes CASSVASDFSYEQYF.

This clonotype was counted ten times or more. V is TRBV2 and J is TRBJ2-3; TRBD1 aligns across 7 bases. Trimming at V came to 6 bases and at J to 4 bases, leaving 4 bases not matched to a gene. The length of the CDR3 is 13 residues. CDR1 is SNHLY and CDR2 is FYNNEI in the germline V gene. The CDR3, as DNA: TGTGCCAGCAGAGAGACAGGGTCAGATACGCAGTATTTT. Protein: CASRETGSDTQYF.

This clonotype turned up a few times. This chain connects TRBV5-6 to TRBJ2-1, with 7 bases matching TRBD2. This CDR3 comprises 15 residues. Germline assignment: CDR1 SGHDT and CDR2 YYEEEE. Trimming removed 2 bases from V and 3 bases from J; junction bases left unmatched: 5. The CDR3 is CASSFGGLLYNEQFF. CDR3 DNA: TGTGCCAGCAGCTTTGGGGGACTACTCTACAATGAGCAGTTCTTC. The complete variable domain, with remaining parts taken from reference TRBV5-6 and TRBJ2-1, reads DAGVTQSPTHLIKTRGQQVTLRCSPKSGHDTVSWYQQALGQGPQFIFQYYEEEERQRGNFPDRFSGHQFPNYSSELNVNALLLGDSALYLCASSFGGLLYNEQFFGPGTRLTVL.

In its sample, this clonotype was seen a few times. The chain employs TRBV20-1 and TRBJ2-1, with TRBD2 matching 9 bases. J was trimmed by 7 bases and V by 7 bases; bases with no gene match: 5. The CDR3 contains 12 residues. In germline, CDR1 is DFQATT, CDR2 SNEGSKA (reference sequence). The CDR3 here is CSGGRGTNEQFF. In nucleotides, the CDR3 is TGCAGTGGCGGGAGGGGGACTAATGAGCAGTTCTTC.

The chain is built from TRBV7-9 and TRBJ2-1; 7 bases match TRBD2. The V segment lost 1 base and the J segment 8 bases; nucleotides outside the gene matches: 5. The CDR3 sequence is 14 residues long. CDR1 and CDR2 from the germline V gene are SEHNR and FQNEAQ (reference sequence). CDR3 bases: TGTGCCAGCAGCTTAGAGCGGGGTGTCGATGAGCAGTTCTTC. It specifies CASSLERGVDEQFF. Full variable domain (rest looked up from reference TRBV7-9 and TRBJ2-1): DTGVSQNPRHKITKRGQNVTFRCDPISEHNRLYWYRQTLGQGPEFLTYFQNEAQLEKSRLLSDRFSAERPKGSFSTLEIQRTEQGDSAMYLCASSLERGVDEQFFGPGTRLTVL.

The CDR3 DNA sequence: TGCGCCAGCAGCCCGCTGAGGCCGACCGCCTACGAGCAGTACTTC. It yields the protein CASSPLRPTAYEQYF. This chain connects TRBV5-1 to TRBJ2-7; D is unclear. The CDR3 totals 15 residues. V lost 4 bases and J 2 bases, leaving 16 bases between the germline ends. The germline V gene encodes CDR1 SGHRS and CDR2 YFSETQ. Supplemented by reference TRBV5-1 and TRBJ2-7, the full variable domain reads KAGVTQTPRYLIKTRGQQVTLSCSPISGHRSVSWYQQTPGQGLQFLFEYFSETQRNKGNFPGRFSGRQFSNSRSEMNVSTLELGDSALYLCASSPLRPTAYEQYFGPGTRLTVT.

This clonotype came up a few times. V usage is TRBV6-5 and J usage is TRBJ2-4; D might be TRBD1 (5 bases). Germline-derived CDR1 and CDR2 are MNHEY and SVGAGI. The CDR3 is made up of 13 amino acids. V gave up 8 bases and J gave up 13 bases, with 21 bases separating them. CDR3 coding DNA: TGTGCCAGCGGGAACGACAGAAAGGAGCTCCAGTACTTC. This gives the protein CASGNDRKELQYF.

The chain is built from TRBV2 and TRBJ2-6; D uncertain. The CDR3 is 13 amino acids. V gave up 3 bases and J gave up 3 bases, with 3 bases separating them. Germline CDR1 and CDR2: SNHLY and FYNNEI. The CDR3 protein is CASSDHGANVLTF. The CDR3 DNA sequence: TGTGCCAGCAGTGATCATGGGGCCAACGTCCTGACTTTC.

The gene calls are TRBV5-1 and TRBJ1-1; D call uncertain. Trimming took 0 bases from V and 7 from J, leaving 13 bases between them. The V gene's germline CDR1 is SGHRS and CDR2 YFSETQ. The CDR3 is 14 amino acids. The CDR3 reads CASSLGSVGFEAFF. As DNA, the CDR3 is TGCGCCAGCAGCTTGGGGTCGGTAGGGTTTGAAGCTTTCTTT.

This clonotype came up many times. V usage is TRBV3-1 and J usage is TRBJ2-3; D is unclear. Trimming removed 2 bases at V and 2 bases at J, with 8 bases between. Germline V CDR1 and CDR2: LGHDT, YNNKEL (reference sequence). The CDR3 consists of 14 residues. The CDR3 region has the DNA TGTGCCAGCAGCCAACGGCCCTTCACAGATACGCAGTATTTT. This gives the protein CASSQRPFTDTQYF.

The chain recombines TRBV24-1 with TRBJ2-3; D unresolved. CDR1 is KGHDR, CDR2 SFDVKD, per germline. Trimming pared 3 bases from V and 1 base from J, leaving 10 bases between. The length of the CDR3 is 15 residues. The CDR3 loop reads CATSDTFGRTDTQYF. CDR3 nucleotide sequence: TGTGCCACCAGTGATACCTTTGGCCGCACAGATACGCAGTATTTT.

This chain links TRBV5-1 with TRBJ2-1; D might be TRBD1 (5 bases). CDR3 size: 16 residues. The germline CDR1 and CDR2 sequences are SGHRS and YFSETQ. Trimming shortened V by 4 bases and J by 0 bases, and 14 bases separated the two germline ends. CDR3 sequence (DNA): TGCGCCAGCAGCCTGGGGCAGGGCAGCTCCTACAATGAGCAGTTCTTC. The encoded protein is CASSLGQGSSYNEQFF. Together with reference TRBV5-1 and TRBJ2-1, the CDR3 gives the full variable domain: KAGVTQTPRYLIKTRGQQVTLSCSPISGHRSVSWYQQTPGQGLQFLFEYFSETQRNKGNFPGRFSGRQFSNSRSEMNVSTLELGDSALYLCASSLGQGSSYNEQFFGPGTRLTVL.

Many counts were recorded for this clonotype. The V call is TRBV27, the J call TRBJ2-2; TRBD1 matches 7 bases. The CDR3 sequence is 14 residues long. The germline V gene has CDR1 MNHEY and CDR2 SMNVEV (reference sequence). V gave up 7 bases and J gave up 7 bases; unmatched junction bases: 9. The CDR3 region has the DNA TGTGCCAGCAACGAACAGGGGATGAGCGGGGAGCTGTTTTTT. Residues: CASNEQGMSGELFF.

The sample holds many counts of this clonotype. The rearrangement links TRBV10-3 to TRBJ2-5; D possibly corresponds to TRBD2 (5 bases). Deletions cut 3 bases from V and 4 bases from J, with 9 bases between. The germline gives CDR1 ENHRY, CDR2 SYGVKD. There are 13 residues in the CDR3. The CDR3 is CAISEIASETQYF. For the CDR3, the DNA is TGTGCCATCAGTGAAATAGCGTCAGAGACCCAGTACTTC.